These 13 T cell receptor beta chains originate from one sample sequenced in a study of cytomegalovirus exposure and HLA in healthy donors. PCR employed 60 Vbeta and 13 Jbeta primers. Sequenced by immunoSEQ multiplex PCR; TCRdb stores in-frame clones only, minus some. The sample carries 120,000 to 150,000 clones, roughly 80% recorded once. Sequences were obtained from PBMCs. These receptors were taken from a man aged 35 to 55 in good health and CMV-seropositive.

The CDR3 DNA is TGTGCCAGCAGCCGCGTCGGAGGGACCTACAATGAGCAGTTCTTC. Translation: CASSRVGGTYNEQFF. This sequence joins TRBV9 and TRBJ2-1, with D maybe TRBD2 (6 bases). V was cut by 4 bases and J by 2 bases, with 13 bases left in between. CDR3 length: 15 amino acids. The V gene's germline CDR1 is SGDLS and CDR2 YYNGEE.

The gene calls are TRBV19 and TRBJ2-7, with D tentatively TRBD1 (6 bases). V shed 5 bases and J shed 2 bases, with 10 bases lying between them. This CDR3 is built from 13 residues. Germline CDR1 and CDR2: LNHDA and SQIVND (reference sequence). CDR3: CASSLQGPYEQYF. The CDR3 nucleotides are TGTGCCAGTAGTTTACAGGGTCCCTACGAGCAGTACTTC.

The chain recombines TRBV30 with TRBJ2-2; D may be TRBD1 (5 bases). This CDR3 region has 15 residues. CDR1 is GTSNPN, CDR2 SVGIG, per germline (reference sequence). The V end lost 3 bases, the J end lost 3 bases, and 14 bases lay between the germline ends. CDR3 loop: CAWRGSTADTGELFF. DNA for the CDR3: TGTGCCTGGAGGGGCTCGACAGCCGACACCGGGGAGCTGTTTTTT.

The rearrangement joins TRBV19 to TRBJ1-3; D gene uncertain. Germline V lookup: CDR1 LNHDA, CDR2 SQIVND (reference sequence). V shed 10 bases and J shed 0 bases, with 13 bases lying between them. This CDR3 is built from 14 residues. CDR3 loop: CATQSRHSGNTIYF. DNA of the CDR3: TGTGCCACCCAATCGCGGCACTCTGGAAACACCATATATTTT.

The V call is TRBV2, the J call TRBJ2-7; D unresolved. The CDR3 is made up of 13 amino acids. Germline V CDR1 and CDR2: SNHLY, FYNNEI. Trimming stripped 2 bases from V and 2 bases from J, with 7 bases between. Here the CDR3 reads CASSENFAYEQYF. For the CDR3, the DNA is TGTGCCAGCAGTGAAAACTTTGCCTACGAGCAGTACTTC. Using reference TRBV2 and TRBJ2-7 for the parts outside the CDR3, the full variable domain is EPEVTQTPSHQVTQMGQEVILRCVPISNHLYFYWYRQILGQKVEFLVSFYNNEISEKSEIFDDQFSVERPDGSNFTLKIRSTKLEDSAMYFCASSENFAYEQYFGPGTRLTVT.

The chain carries TRBV7-9 and TRBJ2-7; tentative D call: TRBD2 (7 bases). Between the trimmed V and J ends, which lost 7 bases and 0 bases, there was a span of 22 bases. Germline V gene sequence: CDR1 SEHNR, CDR2 FQNEAQ (reference sequence). The CDR3 covers 17 residues. CDR3 nucleotides: TGTGCCAGCACCTTCAACAGAAGGGGGGGCTCCTCCTACGAGCAGTACTTC. It is translated as CASTFNRRGGSSYEQYF.

This chain links TRBV29-1 with TRBJ1-2; no firm D call. With 5 bases removed from V and 2 bases from J, the gap between germline ends came to 9 bases. The CDR3 is 12 residues long. Germline CDR1 SQVTM, CDR2 ANQGSEA. The CDR3 nucleotides read TGCAGCGTTAACTTACGCAACTATGGCTACACCTTC. Its translation is CSVNLRNYGYTF. Full variable domain (remainder filled in from reference TRBV29-1 and TRBJ1-2): SAVISQKPSRDICQRGTSLTIQCQVDSQVTMMFWYRQQPGQSLTLIATANQGSEATYESGFVIDKFPISRPNLTFSTLTVSNMSPEDSSIYLCSVNLRNYGYTFGSGTRLTVV.

The chain employs TRBV6-1 and TRBJ2-7; D not certain. The germline V gene encodes CDR1 MNHNS and CDR2 SASEGT. Deletions cut 0 bases from V and 11 bases from J, with 11 bases between. The length of the CDR3 is 12 residues. The CDR3 DNA is TGTGCCAGCAGTGAAGCGCGGAGCGCGGAGTACTTC. Its protein is CASSEARSAEYF.

This chain connects TRBV5-1 to TRBJ2-1; TRBD1 matches 9 bases. This CDR3 has 14 residues. Germline CDR1 and CDR2: SGHRS and YFSETQ. V shed 5 bases, J shed 7 bases, and the junction held 7 bases outside the gene matches. CDR3 DNA: TGCGCCAGCAGGATGGGACAGGGTGTGAATGAGCAGTTCTTC. Translated, it gives CASRMGQGVNEQFF.

This clone has a handful of counts. V usage is TRBV11-3 and J usage is TRBJ1-1; the D gene is possibly TRBD1 (5 bases). Trimming removed 5 bases at V and 0 bases at J, with 10 bases between. There are 14 residues in the CDR3. Germline loops: CDR1 SGHNT, CDR2 YENEEA. In DNA form, the CDR3 reads TGTGCCAGCAGCCCAGGGTCCATGAACACTGAAGCTTTCTTT. It encodes CASSPGSMNTEAFF.

The chain uses TRBV27 and TRBJ2-3; 7 positions agree with TRBD2. Trimming took 10 bases from V and 4 from J; bases not matched to a gene: 20. Germline values: CDR1 MNHEY, CDR2 SMNVEV (reference sequence). The CDR3 sequence is 17 residues long. CDR3 sequence: CATRGVSGGSPPDTQYF. The DNA of the CDR3 is TGTGCCACCAGAGGGGTCTCGGGCGGGAGCCCCCCAGATACGCAGTATTTT.

The chain couples TRBV12-5 to TRBJ1-2; D remains ambiguous. CDR3 length equals 13 residues. Germline-derived CDR1 and CDR2 are LGHNT and FRNRAP. The V end was cut by 3 bases, the J end by 8 bases, with 13 bases between. This chain's CDR3 is CASGLAEARGYTF. In DNA form, the CDR3 reads TGTGCTAGTGGTTTAGCTGAGGCGCGCGGCTACACCTTC.

The genes are TRBV5-1 and TRBJ1-6; D is unresolved. CDR1 and CDR2 (germline): SGHRS, YFSETQ. Trimming removed 2 bases at V and 0 bases at J, with 9 bases between. The CDR3 is made up of 16 amino acids. The CDR3 DNA reads TGCGCCAGCAGCTTACCAGAAAGCTCCTATAATTCACCCCTCCACTTT. Translated: CASSLPESSYNSPLHF.